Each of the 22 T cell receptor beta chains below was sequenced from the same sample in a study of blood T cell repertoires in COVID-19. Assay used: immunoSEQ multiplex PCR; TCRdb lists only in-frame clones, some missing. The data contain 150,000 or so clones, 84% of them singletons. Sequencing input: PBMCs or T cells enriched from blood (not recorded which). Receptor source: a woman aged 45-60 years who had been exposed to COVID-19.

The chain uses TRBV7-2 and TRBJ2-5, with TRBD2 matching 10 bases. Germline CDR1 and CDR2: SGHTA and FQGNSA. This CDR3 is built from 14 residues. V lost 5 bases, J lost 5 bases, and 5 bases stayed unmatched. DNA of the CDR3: TGTGCCAGCAGCCGTCTAGCGGGAGCTGAGACCCAGTACTTC. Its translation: CASSRLAGAETQYF.

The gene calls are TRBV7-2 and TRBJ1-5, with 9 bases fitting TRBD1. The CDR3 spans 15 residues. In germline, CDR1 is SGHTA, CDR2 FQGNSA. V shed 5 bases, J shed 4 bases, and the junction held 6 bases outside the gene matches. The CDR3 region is CASSIQDRGNQPQHF. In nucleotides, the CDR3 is TGTGCCAGCAGCATACAGGACAGGGGTAATCAGCCCCAGCATTTT.

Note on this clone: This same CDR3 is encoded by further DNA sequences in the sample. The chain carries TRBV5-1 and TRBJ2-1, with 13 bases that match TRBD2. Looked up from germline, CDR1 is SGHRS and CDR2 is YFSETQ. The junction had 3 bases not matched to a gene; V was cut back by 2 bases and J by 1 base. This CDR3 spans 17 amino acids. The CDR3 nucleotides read TGCGCCAGCAGCTTACTAGCGGGGGGGCCGTCCTACAATGAGCAGTTCTTC. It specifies CASSLLAGGPSYNEQFF.

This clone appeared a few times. The DNA for the CDR3 is TGCGCCAGCAGGCCAATTCTAGCGGGGGGAGGCACAGATACGCAGTATTTT. Encoded protein: CASRPILAGGGTDTQYF. The gene calls are TRBV5-1 and TRBJ2-3, with 11 bases fitting TRBD2. The CDR3 extends over 17 amino acids. Looked up from germline, CDR1 is SGHRS and CDR2 is YFSETQ. Trimming took 5 bases from V and 1 from J; bases not matched to a gene: 9.

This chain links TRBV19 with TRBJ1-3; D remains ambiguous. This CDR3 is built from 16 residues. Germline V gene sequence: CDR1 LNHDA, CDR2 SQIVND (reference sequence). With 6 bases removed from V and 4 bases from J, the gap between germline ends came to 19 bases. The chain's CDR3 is CASSKAVTAGGNTIYF. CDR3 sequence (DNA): TGTGCCAGTAGCAAGGCAGTCACCGCGGGGGGAAACACCATATATTTT.

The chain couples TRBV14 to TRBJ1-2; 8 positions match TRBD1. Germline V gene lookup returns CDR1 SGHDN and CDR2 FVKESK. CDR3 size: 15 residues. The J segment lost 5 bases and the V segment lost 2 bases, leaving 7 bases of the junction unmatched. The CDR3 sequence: CASSQRTGSLYGYTF. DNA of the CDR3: TGTGCCAGCAGCCAAAGGACAGGGTCCTTGTATGGCTACACCTTC.

The CDR3 protein is CASSLGRGGYGYTF. In DNA, the CDR3 is TGTGCCAGCTCCCTGGGCAGGGGCGGATATGGCTACACCTTC. This chain connects TRBV28 to TRBJ1-2; possibly TRBD1 for D (6 bases). The CDR3 covers 14 residues. V lost 8 bases and J lost 5, with 18 bases in between. Germline-derived CDR1 and CDR2 are MDHEN and SYDVKM.

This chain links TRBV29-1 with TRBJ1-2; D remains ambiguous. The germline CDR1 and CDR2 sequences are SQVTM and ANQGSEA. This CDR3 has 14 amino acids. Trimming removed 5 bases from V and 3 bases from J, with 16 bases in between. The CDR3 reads CSVYGGNRDYGYTF. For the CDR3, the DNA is TGCAGCGTTTACGGAGGCAACAGAGACTATGGCTACACCTTC.

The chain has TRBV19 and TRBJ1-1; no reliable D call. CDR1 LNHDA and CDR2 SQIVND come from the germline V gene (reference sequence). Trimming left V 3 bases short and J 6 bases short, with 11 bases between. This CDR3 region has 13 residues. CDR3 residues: CASSIEGLAEAFF. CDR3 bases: TGTGCCAGTAGTATTGAGGGTCTAGCTGAAGCTTTCTTT. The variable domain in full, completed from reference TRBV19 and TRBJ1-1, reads DGGITQSPKYLFRKEGQNVTLSCEQNLNHDAMYWYRQDPGQGLRLIYYSQIVNDFQKGDIAEGYSVSREKKESFPLTVTSAQKNPTAFYLCASSIEGLAEAFFGQGTRLTVV.

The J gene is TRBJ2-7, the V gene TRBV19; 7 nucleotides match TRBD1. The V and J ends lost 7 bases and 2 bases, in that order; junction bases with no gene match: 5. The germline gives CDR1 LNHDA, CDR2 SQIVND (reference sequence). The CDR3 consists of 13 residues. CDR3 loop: CASKPDRAYEQYF. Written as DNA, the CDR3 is TGTGCCAGTAAACCCGACAGGGCCTACGAGCAGTACTTC.

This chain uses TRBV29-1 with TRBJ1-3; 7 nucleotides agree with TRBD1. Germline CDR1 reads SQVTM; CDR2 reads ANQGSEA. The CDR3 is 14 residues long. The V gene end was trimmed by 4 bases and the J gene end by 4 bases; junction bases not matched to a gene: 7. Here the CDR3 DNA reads TGCAGCGTTGTGACAGGGAGAGTGGGAAACACCATATATTTT. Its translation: CSVVTGRVGNTIYF.

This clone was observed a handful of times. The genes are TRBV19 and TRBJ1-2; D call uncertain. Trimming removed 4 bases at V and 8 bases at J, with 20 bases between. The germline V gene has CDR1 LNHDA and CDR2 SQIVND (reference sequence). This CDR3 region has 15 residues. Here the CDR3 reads CASSKVRQLPHGYTF. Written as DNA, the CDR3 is TGTGCCAGTAGTAAGGTCAGGCAGCTACCCCACGGCTACACCTTC.

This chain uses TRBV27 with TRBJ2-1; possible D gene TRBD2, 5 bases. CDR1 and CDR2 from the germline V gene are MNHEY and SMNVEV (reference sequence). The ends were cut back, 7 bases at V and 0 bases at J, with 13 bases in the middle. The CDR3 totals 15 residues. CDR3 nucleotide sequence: TGTGCCAGCACAACGAGGGAAAGCTCCTACAATGAGCAGTTCTTC. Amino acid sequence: CASTTRESSYNEQFF.

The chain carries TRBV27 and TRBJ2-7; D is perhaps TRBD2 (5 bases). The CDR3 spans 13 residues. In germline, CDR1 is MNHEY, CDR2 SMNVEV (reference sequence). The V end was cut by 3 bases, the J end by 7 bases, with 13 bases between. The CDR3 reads CASSFGEGMEQYF. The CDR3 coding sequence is TGTGCCAGCAGTTTCGGCGAGGGAATGGAGCAGTACTTC.

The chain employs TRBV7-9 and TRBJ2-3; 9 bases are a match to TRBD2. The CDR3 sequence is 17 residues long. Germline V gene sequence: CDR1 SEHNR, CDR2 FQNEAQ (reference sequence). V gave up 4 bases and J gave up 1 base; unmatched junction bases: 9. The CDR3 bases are TGTGCCAGCAGCTCAGGCCTAGCGGGGCCCCGCACAGATACGCAGTATTTT. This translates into CASSSGLAGPRTDTQYF.

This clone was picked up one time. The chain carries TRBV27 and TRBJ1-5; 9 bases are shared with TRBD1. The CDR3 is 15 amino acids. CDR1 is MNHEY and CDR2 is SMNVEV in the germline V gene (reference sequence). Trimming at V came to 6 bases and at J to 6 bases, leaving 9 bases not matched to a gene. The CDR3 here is CASRPEGQGGQPQHF. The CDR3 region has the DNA TGTGCCAGCAGACCCGAGGGACAGGGAGGTCAGCCCCAGCATTTT.

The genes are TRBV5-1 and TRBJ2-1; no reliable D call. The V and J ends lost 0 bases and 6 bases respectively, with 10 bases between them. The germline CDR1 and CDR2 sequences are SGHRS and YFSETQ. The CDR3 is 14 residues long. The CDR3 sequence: CASSLAAGPNEQFF. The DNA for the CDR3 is TGCGCCAGCAGCTTGGCGGCAGGCCCCAATGAGCAGTTCTTC.

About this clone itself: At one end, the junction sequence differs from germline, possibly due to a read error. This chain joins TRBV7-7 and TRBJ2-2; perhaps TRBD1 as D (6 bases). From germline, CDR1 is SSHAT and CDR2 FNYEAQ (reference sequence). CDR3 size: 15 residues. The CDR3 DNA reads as TGTGCTAGCAGACCAGGGGTATTGGGCACCGGGGAGCTGTTTTTT. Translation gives CASRPGVLGTGELFF.

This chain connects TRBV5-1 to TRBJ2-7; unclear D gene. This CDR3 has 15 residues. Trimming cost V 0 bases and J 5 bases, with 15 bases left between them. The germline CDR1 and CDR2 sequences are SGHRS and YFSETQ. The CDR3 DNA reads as TGCGCCAGCAGCTTGGACACAACCTATGCGGACGAGCAGTACTTC. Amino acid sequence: CASSLDTTYADEQYF. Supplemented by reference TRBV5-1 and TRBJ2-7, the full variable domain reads KAGVTQTPRYLIKTRGQQVTLSCSPISGHRSVSWYQQTPGQGLQFLFEYFSETQRNKGNFPGRFSGRQFSNSRSEMNVSTLELGDSALYLCASSLDTTYADEQYFGPGTRLTVT.

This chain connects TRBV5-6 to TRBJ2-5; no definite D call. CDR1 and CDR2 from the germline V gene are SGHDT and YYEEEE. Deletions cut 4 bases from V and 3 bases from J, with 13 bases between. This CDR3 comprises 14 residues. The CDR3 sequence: CASSPQRNKETQYF. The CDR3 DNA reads TGTGCCAGCAGCCCTCAAAGAAACAAAGAGACCCAGTACTTC.

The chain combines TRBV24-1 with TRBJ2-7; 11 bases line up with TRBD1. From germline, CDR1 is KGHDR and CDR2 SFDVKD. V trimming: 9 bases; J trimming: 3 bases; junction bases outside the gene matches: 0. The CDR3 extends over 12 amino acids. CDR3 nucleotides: TGTGCCACCGGGACAGGGGGCTACGAGCAGTACTTC. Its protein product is CATGTGGYEQYF.

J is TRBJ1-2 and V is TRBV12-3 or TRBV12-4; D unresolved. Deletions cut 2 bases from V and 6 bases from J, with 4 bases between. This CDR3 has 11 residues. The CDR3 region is CASSLSHGYTF. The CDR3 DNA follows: TGTGCCAGCAGTTTAAGCCATGGCTACACCTTC.